The 27 T cell receptor beta chains in this list originate from one sample, sequenced in a study of OX40 agonist ivuxolimab in advanced cancers. Repertoires were generated with immunoSEQ multiplex PCR, while TCRdb's copy carries only in-frame clones and drops some. The repertoire holds tens of thousands of clones, with over 75% as singletons. The sample consisted of CD4+ or CD8+ T cells sorted from blood, taken in a trial of the OX40 agonist ivuxolimab. These TCRs come from an adult with an advanced solid tumor such as melanoma, head and neck, liver or kidney cancer.

The V gene is TRBV5-6, the J gene TRBJ2-5; D perhaps matches TRBD2 (6 bases). V dropped 0 bases and J dropped 5 bases, with 14 bases sitting between them. CDR1 is SGHDT, CDR2 YYEEEE, per germline. The CDR3 extends over 15 amino acids. The CDR3 sequence: CASSLALGGGETQYF. CDR3 nucleotides: TGTGCCAGCAGCTTGGCCCTGGGGGGTGGGGAGACCCAGTACTTC.

The genes are TRBV7-8 and TRBJ1-1; D is perhaps TRBD1 (5 bases). CDR1 SGHVS and CDR2 FQNEAQ come from the germline V gene. The CDR3 is 15 amino acids. V gave up 5 bases and J gave up 1 base, with 14 bases separating them. The CDR3 DNA is TGTGCCAGCAGCCGGGGGGGTCAGCCGAACACTGAAGCTTTCTTT. Protein product: CASSRGGQPNTEAFF.

This sequence joins TRBV10-3 and TRBJ2-5; tentative D call: TRBD2 (6 bases). The ends were cut back, 2 bases at V and 2 bases at J, with 9 bases in the middle. Germline lookup yields CDR1 ENHRY and CDR2 SYGVKD. CDR3 length: 14 residues. DNA of the CDR3: TGTGCCATCAGTGAGGTCGGGGGTCAAGAGACCCAGTACTTC. It yields the protein CAISEVGGQETQYF.

The chain recombines TRBV10-3 with TRBJ1-1; tentatively, D is TRBD1 (5 bases). The V end was cut by 7 bases, the J end by 2 bases, with 14 bases between. Germline V gene sequence: CDR1 ENHRY, CDR2 SYGVKD. The CDR3 contains 14 residues. CDR3: CAITLGPLNTEAFF. The CDR3 DNA sequence: TGTGCCATCACCTTGGGACCTTTAAACACTGAAGCTTTCTTT.

This chain connects TRBV19 to TRBJ2-6, with a tentative D call TRBD2 (6 bases). The V gene's germline CDR1 is LNHDA and CDR2 SQIVND (reference sequence). V was clipped by 6 bases and J by 5 bases, with 20 bases between them. The CDR3 spans 17 residues. In nucleotides, the CDR3 is TGTGCCAGTAGCCTCGAGGCTCTCGGGGGTCGGGCCAACGTCCTGACTTTC. Protein product: CASSLEALGGRANVLTF.

This rearrangement joins TRBV9 to TRBJ2-2; 10 bases line up with TRBD2. The J segment lost 4 bases and the V segment lost 4 bases, leaving 4 bases of the junction unmatched. CDR1 SGDLS and CDR2 YYNGEE come from the germline V gene. CDR3 size: 15 residues. The CDR3: CASSSLAGTTGELFF. CDR3 DNA sequence: TGTGCCAGCAGCTCACTAGCGGGGACCACCGGGGAGCTGTTTTTT.

This sequence joins TRBV18 and TRBJ2-3; 7 bases match TRBD1. Germline trimming cut 3 bases from V and 2 bases from J; bases unmatched to any gene: 8. CDR3 length: 16 residues. Looked up from germline, CDR1 is KGHSH and CDR2 is LQKENI. As DNA, the CDR3 is TGTGCCAGCTCACCGCTTACGACAGGGCTCACAGATACGCAGTATTTT. This codes for CASSPLTTGLTDTQYF.

This chain connects TRBV6-6 to TRBJ2-7; a weak D match, TRBD1 (6 bases). The CDR3 is 11 amino acids. Per germline, CDR1 MNHNY and CDR2 SVGAGI (reference sequence). V was pared by 9 bases and J by 7 bases, with 13 bases between. The CDR3 sequence: CASGTGNEQYF. The CDR3 nucleotides read TGTGCCAGTGGAACAGGGAATGAGCAGTACTTC.

CDR3 DNA sequence: TGTGCCAGCAGCTTAGGGGGCGCTGGGGGCTACACCTTC. Translating it yields CASSLGGAGGYTF. The rearrangement joins TRBV7-3 to TRBJ1-2; TRBD1 might be the D (6 bases). This CDR3 region has 13 residues. Trimming removed 2 bases at V and 8 bases at J, with 12 bases between. The germline gives CDR1 SGHTA, CDR2 FQGTGA.

The chain couples TRBV7-9 to TRBJ2-7; D assignment may be TRBD1 or TRBD2 (5 bases each). Germline V gene lookup returns CDR1 SEHNR and CDR2 FQNEAQ (reference sequence). Trimming removed 4 bases from V and 3 bases from J, with 13 bases in between. The CDR3 is 14 residues long. As DNA, the CDR3 is TGTGCCAGCAGCTCCTCCGGGACGGACTACGAGCAGTACTTC. This sequence encodes CASSSSGTDYEQYF.

The chain links TRBV5-4 to TRBJ2-1; TRBD2 matches at 10 bases. V was pared by 0 bases and J by 10 bases, with 7 bases of the junction left unmatched. The CDR3 runs 15 residues. Germline V gene sequence: CDR1 SGHNT, CDR2 YYREEE (reference sequence). The CDR3 DNA is TGTGCCAGCAGCTTGGGGGCTAGCGGGAGAGGCGAGCAGTTCTTC. Its translation is CASSLGASGRGEQFF.

The chain recombines TRBV12-2 with TRBJ2-3; TRBD1, the D gene given by the table, was not confirmed from the DNA. TRBV12-2 is deemed a pseudogene. This CDR3 has 18 amino acids. DNA for the CDR3: TGTGCAAGTCGCTTAGGAGCGACAGGGTGGGATAGCACAGATACGCAGTATTTT. Translating it yields CASRLGATGWDSTDTQYF.

This clone was detected only a few times. The genes are TRBV5-5 and TRBJ1-6; D possibly corresponds to TRBD1 (5 bases). This CDR3 comprises 16 residues. V shed 0 bases and J shed 0 bases, with 7 bases lying between them. CDR1 is SGHKS and CDR2 is YYEKEE in the germline V gene (reference sequence). CDR3 DNA sequence: TGTGCCAGCAGCTTGGTCGACAGCTCCTATAATTCACCCCTCCACTTT. Its protein is CASSLVDSSYNSPLHF.

This clone was detected a few times. V gene TRBV14 combines with J gene TRBJ2-1; no reliable D call. The CDR3 sequence is 12 residues long. Per germline, CDR1 SGHDN and CDR2 FVKESK. Trimming removed 0 bases at V and 12 bases at J, with 9 bases between. The CDR3 coding sequence is TGTGCCAGCAGCCAAGATCTCGGATCGCAGTTCTTC. This translates into CASSQDLGSQFF.

The chain uses TRBV2 and TRBJ1-2; D gene unclear. V lost 7 bases and J 4 bases, leaving 10 bases between the germline ends. The CDR3 extends over 12 amino acids. Germline V gene lookup returns CDR1 SNHLY and CDR2 FYNNEI. The CDR3 nucleotides read TGTGCCAGCACCGCGGAGGGCTATGGCTACACCTTC. This sequence encodes CASTAEGYGYTF.

V usage is TRBV7-3 and J usage is TRBJ2-7, with 8 nucleotides matching TRBD1. Trimming cost V 5 bases and J 3 bases; bases outside gene matches: 9. The CDR3 covers 15 residues. Germline loops: CDR1 SGHTA, CDR2 FQGTGA. This CDR3 reads CASSLQTGANYEQYF. The CDR3 region has the DNA TGTGCCAGCAGCCTGCAGACAGGGGCCAACTACGAGCAGTACTTC.

The chain joins TRBV4-3 to TRBJ1-1, with D tentatively TRBD1 (5 bases). This CDR3 is 18 amino acids long. Trimming removed 1 base at V and 0 bases at J, with 18 bases between. Germline lookup yields CDR1 LGHNA and CDR2 YSLEER. The CDR3 DNA reads as TGCGCCAGCAGCCAAGGGACCGGGGGAAACTTAATGAACACTGAAGCTTTCTTT. Its translation is CASSQGTGGNLMNTEAFF.

This rearrangement joins TRBV6-5 to TRBJ1-2; D is unresolved. V lost 8 bases and J 7 bases, leaving 17 bases between the germline ends. CDR1 is MNHEY and CDR2 is SVGAGI in the germline V gene. The CDR3 covers 13 residues. The DNA for the CDR3 is TGTGCCAGCCCATATTCGAGATTTGGTGGCTACACCTTC. This translates into CASPYSRFGGYTF.

This clone has a single count. V and J are TRBV5-3 and TRBJ1-1; D not certain. TRBV5-3 is designated an ORF whose function remains uncertain. V was pared by 10 bases and J by 1 base, with 11 bases between. This CDR3 has 12 residues. CDR3 residues: CAAVRRNTEAFF. In DNA form, the CDR3 reads TGTGCCGCCGTCAGGCGGAACACTGAAGCTTTCTTT.

This sequence joins TRBV11-3 and TRBJ2-7; perhaps TRBD1 as D (5 bases). CDR1 and CDR2 (germline): SGHNT, YENEEA. The CDR3 contains 13 residues. The V and J ends lost 1 base and 3 bases respectively, with 7 bases between them. CDR3 in amino acids: CASSLGGLYEQYF. CDR3 nucleotide sequence: TGTGCCAGCAGCTTAGGGGGCCTCTACGAGCAGTACTTC.

The chain recombines TRBV19 with TRBJ2-6; D remains ambiguous. V was pared by 3 bases and J by 1 base, with 7 bases between. CDR3 length: 15 amino acids. Germline V gene data show CDR1 as LNHDA and CDR2 as SQIVND (reference sequence). The CDR3 sequence is CASSIPGSGANVLTF. The CDR3 DNA is TGTGCCAGTAGTATCCCTGGATCTGGGGCCAACGTCCTGACTTTC. The full variable domain, its missing parts supplied by reference TRBV19 and TRBJ2-6, is DGGITQSPKYLFRKEGQNVTLSCEQNLNHDAMYWYRQDPGQGLRLIYYSQIVNDFQKGDIAEGYSVSREKKESFPLTVTSAQKNPTAFYLCASSIPGSGANVLTFGAGSRLTVL.

The chain couples TRBV7-2 to TRBJ2-1; D unresolved. Germline V lookup: CDR1 SGHTA, CDR2 FQGNSA. Trimming removed 0 bases at V and 2 bases at J, with 11 bases between. The CDR3 runs to 16 residues. The DNA for the CDR3 is TGTGCCAGCAGCTTAGCGCTCTTCCTGACCTACAATGAGCAGTTCTTC. This sequence encodes CASSLALFLTYNEQFF.

This sequence joins TRBV6-6 and TRBJ2-5; D gene ambiguous. The tail of the sequence fits TRBJ2-7 better, so the J call may be wrong. This CDR3 comprises 12 residues. Germline CDR1 is MNHNY and CDR2 is SVGAGI (reference sequence). The CDR3 DNA reads as TGTGCCAGCAGTTACCTGGCCTACGAGCAGTACTTC. It yields the protein CASSYLAYEQYF.

The chain couples TRBV7-2 to TRBJ2-1, with 12 bases fitting TRBD2. The J segment lost 0 bases and the V segment lost 5 bases, leaving 11 bases of the junction unmatched. The CDR3 has 19 residues. Germline CDR1 SGHTA, CDR2 FQGNSA. CDR3 nucleotide sequence: TGTGCCAGCAGCCGGCGGGCTAGCGGGGGGGAGAGCTCCTACAATGAGCAGTTCTTC. Protein: CASSRRASGGESSYNEQFF. Full variable domain (outside the CDR3, taken from reference TRBV7-2 and TRBJ2-1): GAGVSQSPSNKVTEKGKDVELRCDPISGHTALYWYRQSLGQGLEFLIYFQGNSAPDKSGLPSDRFSAERTGGSVSTLTIQRTQQEDSAVYLCASSRRASGGESSYNEQFFGPGTRLTVL.

This chain uses TRBV5-1 with TRBJ1-5, with a tentative D call TRBD1 (5 bases). Germline CDR1 and CDR2: SGHRS and YFSETQ. This CDR3 region has 15 residues. V shed 4 bases and J shed 0 bases, with 11 bases lying between them. The CDR3 region has the DNA TGCGCCAGCAGCCCCGAAGGGGATAGCAATCAGCCCCAGCATTTT. It specifies CASSPEGDSNQPQHF.

This CDR3 reads CASALTGGWQPQHF. In DNA form, the CDR3 reads TGTGCCAGCGCATTGACAGGGGGCTGGCAGCCCCAGCATTTT. The genes are TRBV28 and TRBJ1-5; the match to TRBD1 covers 10 bases. The germline gives CDR1 MDHEN, CDR2 SYDVKM. The junction had 8 bases not matched to a gene; V was cut back by 8 bases and J by 7 bases. CDR3 length equals 14 residues.

The CDR3 coding sequence is TGTGCCAGCTCACCACCTAATCAGCCCCAGCATTTT. Its protein is CASSPPNQPQHF. The gene calls are TRBV18 and TRBJ1-5; D is unclear. V dropped 0 bases and J dropped 4 bases, with 1 base sitting between them. Germline V gives CDR1 KGHSH, CDR2 LQKENI. The CDR3 contains 12 residues.